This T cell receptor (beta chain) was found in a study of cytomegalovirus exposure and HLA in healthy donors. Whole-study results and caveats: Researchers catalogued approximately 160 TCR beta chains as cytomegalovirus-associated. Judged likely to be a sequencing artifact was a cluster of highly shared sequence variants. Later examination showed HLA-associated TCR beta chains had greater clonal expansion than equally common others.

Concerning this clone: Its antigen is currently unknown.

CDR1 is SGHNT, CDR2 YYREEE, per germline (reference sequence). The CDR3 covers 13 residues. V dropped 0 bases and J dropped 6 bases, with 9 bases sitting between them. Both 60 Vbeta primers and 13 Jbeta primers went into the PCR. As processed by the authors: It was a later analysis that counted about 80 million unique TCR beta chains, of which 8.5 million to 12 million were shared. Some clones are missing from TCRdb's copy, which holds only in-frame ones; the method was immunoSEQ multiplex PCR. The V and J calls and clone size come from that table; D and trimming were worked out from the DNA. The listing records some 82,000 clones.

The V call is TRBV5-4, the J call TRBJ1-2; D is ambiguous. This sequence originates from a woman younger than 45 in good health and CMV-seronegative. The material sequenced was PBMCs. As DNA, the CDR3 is TGTGCCAGCAGCTTGGAGCCATACGATGGCTACACCTTC. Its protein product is CASSLEPYDGYTF.